This paragraph covers one T cell receptor beta chain sequence. Its antigen is as yet unknown. Primers: 60 Vbeta forward and 13 Jbeta reverse. The method was immunoSEQ multiplex PCR; TCRdb's version includes in-frame clones alone and lacks a portion of them. Here the sample spans about 120,000 clones, about three quarters being singletons. The CDR3 extends over 13 amino acids. Germline V gene sequence: CDR1 GTSNPN, CDR2 SVGIG (reference sequence). Trimming left V 5 bases short and J 6 bases short, with 14 bases between. This sample was taken from a study of cytomegalovirus exposure and HLA in healthy donors. Points from the study as a whole: There were several of the most significant clusters that appeared linked to common viral pathogens in a later analysis. In a later analysis, across HLA loci, associated TCR counts were highest for DRB1, lowest for HLA-C. A later analysis reportedly identified an Asian-associated ancestry cluster as carrying fewer N-insertions than the roughly 670-donor mean.

The material sequenced was PBMCs. This clonotype was obtained from a woman aged 25 to 39 in good health and CMV-seropositive. This chain connects TRBV30 to TRBJ1-5; D is undetermined. CDR3 coding DNA: TGTGCCTGGGACGAGGGTTTTGGTCAGCCCCAGCATTTT. Its protein product is CAWDEGFGQPQHF.